This T cell receptor (beta chain) was sequenced in a study of T cells in localized non-small cell lung cancer. V was trimmed by 3 bases and J by 1 base, leaving 11 bases between them. Germline CDR1 reads SGHRS; CDR2 reads YFSETQ. CDR3 size: 14 residues. The protocol was immunoSEQ multiplex PCR, while the TCRdb copy is restricted to in-frame clones and leaves out a portion. The profile covers about 12,000 clones, with about 84% appearing a single time and 22% taken by the ten largest. Study-wide findings and caveats: Maximal T cell clonality occurred in uninvolved adjacent lung, with tumor ranking below it. Longer overall survival accompanied higher blood T cell density.

As for this clone: Its antigen is as yet unknown.

The chain links TRBV5-1 to TRBJ2-7; D gene uncertain. This sequence was found in a male donor older than 55 with stage I lung adenocarcinoma. The material was peripheral blood, obtained before any cancer treatment. CDR3 in amino acids: CASSWVDPSYEQYF. The CDR3 coding sequence is TGCGCCAGCAGCTGGGTAGATCCTTCCTACGAGCAGTACTTC.